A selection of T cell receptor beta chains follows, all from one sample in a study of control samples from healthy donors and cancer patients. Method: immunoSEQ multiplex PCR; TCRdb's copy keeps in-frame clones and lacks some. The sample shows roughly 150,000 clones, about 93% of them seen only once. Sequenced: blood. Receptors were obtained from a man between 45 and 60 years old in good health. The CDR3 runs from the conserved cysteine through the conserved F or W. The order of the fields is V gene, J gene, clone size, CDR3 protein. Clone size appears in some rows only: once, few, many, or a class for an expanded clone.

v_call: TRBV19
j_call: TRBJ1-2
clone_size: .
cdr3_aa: CASSQGAMSGYTF

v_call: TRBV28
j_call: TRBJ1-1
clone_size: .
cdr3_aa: CASYVVRGTEAFF

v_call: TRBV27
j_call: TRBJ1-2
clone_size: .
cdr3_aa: CASSLRGNYGYTF

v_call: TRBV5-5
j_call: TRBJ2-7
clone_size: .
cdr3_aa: CASSPDRAYEQYF

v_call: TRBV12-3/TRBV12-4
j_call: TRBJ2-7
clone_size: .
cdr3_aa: CASSSFNEQYF

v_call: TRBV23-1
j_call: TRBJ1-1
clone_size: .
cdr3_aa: CASSQSNGYDTEAFF

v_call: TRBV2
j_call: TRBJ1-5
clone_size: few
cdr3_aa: CASSGTGLGNQPQHF

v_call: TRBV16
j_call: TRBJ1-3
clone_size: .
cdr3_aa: CASSQSRQKAGNTIYF

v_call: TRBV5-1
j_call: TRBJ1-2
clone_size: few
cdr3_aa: CASSLEATGYYGYTF

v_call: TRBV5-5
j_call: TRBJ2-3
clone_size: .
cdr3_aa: CASSLSGGQTLDTQYF

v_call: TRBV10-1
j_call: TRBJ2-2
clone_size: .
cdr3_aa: CASSKTGGAGELFF

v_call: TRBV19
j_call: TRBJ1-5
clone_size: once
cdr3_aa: CASSIVPQGAPGQPQHF

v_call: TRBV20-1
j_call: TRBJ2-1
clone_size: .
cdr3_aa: CSASLEADNEQFF

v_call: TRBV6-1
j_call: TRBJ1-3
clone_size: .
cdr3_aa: CASSERNTIYF

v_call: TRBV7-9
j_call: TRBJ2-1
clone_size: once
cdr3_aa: CASSLPGTSINEQFF

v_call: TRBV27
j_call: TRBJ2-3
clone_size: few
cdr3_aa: CASSSRDTQYF

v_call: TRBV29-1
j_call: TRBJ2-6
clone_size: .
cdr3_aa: CSAIDSGANVLTF

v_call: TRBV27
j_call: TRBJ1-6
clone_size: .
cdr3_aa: CASSLWTANSPLHF

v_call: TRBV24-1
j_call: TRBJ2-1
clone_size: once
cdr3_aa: CATSDRTSGNNEQFF

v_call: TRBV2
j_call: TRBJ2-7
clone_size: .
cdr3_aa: CASSRDRAYEQYF

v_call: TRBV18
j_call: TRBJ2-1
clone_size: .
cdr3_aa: CASSSSTSGSGEQFF

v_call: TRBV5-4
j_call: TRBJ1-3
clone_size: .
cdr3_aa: CASSWGGITGNTIYF

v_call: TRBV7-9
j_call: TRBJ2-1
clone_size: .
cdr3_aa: CASSLVWGSGSSYNEQFF

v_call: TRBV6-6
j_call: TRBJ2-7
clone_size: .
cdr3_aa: CASSTAGLAGYEQYF

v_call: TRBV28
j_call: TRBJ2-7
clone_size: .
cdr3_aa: CASSILQASGGEQYF

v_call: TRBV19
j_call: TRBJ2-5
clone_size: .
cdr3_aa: CATLGGDWETQYF

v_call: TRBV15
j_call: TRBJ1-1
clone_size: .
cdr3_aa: CATSRVTLNTEAFF

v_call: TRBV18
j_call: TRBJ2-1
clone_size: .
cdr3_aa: CASSHVPGQGSRGRYDEQFF

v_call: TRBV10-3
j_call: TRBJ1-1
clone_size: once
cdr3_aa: CAISPVRAGGNTEAFF

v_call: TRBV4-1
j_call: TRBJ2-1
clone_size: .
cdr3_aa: CASSQEITPVSRNEQFF

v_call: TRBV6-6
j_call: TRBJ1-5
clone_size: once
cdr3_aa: CASSYPDQPQHF

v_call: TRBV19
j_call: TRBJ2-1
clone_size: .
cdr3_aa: CASSILRTGGYNEQFF

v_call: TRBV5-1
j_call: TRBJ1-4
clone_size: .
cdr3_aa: CASSLAPETGDEKLFF

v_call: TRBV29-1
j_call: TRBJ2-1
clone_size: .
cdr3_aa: CSVDRGTGGNEQFF

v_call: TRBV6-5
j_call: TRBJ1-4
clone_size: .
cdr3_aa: CASSPGGNTEKLFF

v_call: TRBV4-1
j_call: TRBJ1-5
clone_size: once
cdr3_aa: CASSQVGGARGNQPQHF

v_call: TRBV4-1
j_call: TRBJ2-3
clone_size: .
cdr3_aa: CASSWGPGGGTDTQYF

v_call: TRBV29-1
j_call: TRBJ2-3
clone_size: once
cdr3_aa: CSVSSTDTQYF

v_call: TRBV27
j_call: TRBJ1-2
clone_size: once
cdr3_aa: CASSYSVNPGGYTF

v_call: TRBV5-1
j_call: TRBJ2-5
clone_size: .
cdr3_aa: CASSARVGAGGGETQYF

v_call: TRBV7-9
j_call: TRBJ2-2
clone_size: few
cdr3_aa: CASSFLETGELFF

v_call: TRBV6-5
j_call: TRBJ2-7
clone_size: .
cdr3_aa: CASDIRDRAHEQYF

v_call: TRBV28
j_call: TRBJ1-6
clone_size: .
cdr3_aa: CASSYTGESSYNSPLHF